One TCR beta chain is described in this entry. What it recognizes is unknown. This entry belongs to a study of brain metastases from non-small cell lung cancer. Study results and limitations: In about 62% of brain metastases, T-cell clones were expanded compared with matched primary tumors. Brain metastases shared most TCR repertoire with primaries, with sparse T cells. T-cell infiltration was lower in brain metastases than primaries (P < 0.001).

Here immunoSEQ multiplex PCR was the method, and the copy in TCRdb shows in-frame clones only, minus some. The sample has under 2,500 clones; roughly four fifths are singletons. The sample consisted of primary lung tumor tissue. This TCR was sampled from a donor at least 40 years old with non-small cell lung cancer.

CDR3 loop: CASSTIAGTGTGSSGANVLTF. For the CDR3, the DNA is TGTGCCAGCAGTACGATTGCCGGGACCGGGACAGGGAGCTCTGGGGCCAACGTCCTGACTTTC. The rearrangement uses TRBV28 and TRBJ2-6; 9 bases map to TRBD1. The CDR3 spans 21 residues. V trimming: 5 bases; J trimming: 0 bases; junction bases outside the gene matches: 17. CDR1 and CDR2 from the germline V gene are MDHEN and SYDVKM. The full variable domain, completed using reference TRBV28 and TRBJ2-6, is DVKVTQSSRYLVKRTGEKVFLECVQDMDHENMFWYRQDPGLGLRLIYFSYDVKMKEKGDIPEGYSVSREKKERFSLILESASTNQTSMYLCASSTIAGTGTGSSGANVLTFGAGSRLTVL.